Sequencing of this T cell receptor (beta chain) was carried out in a study of blood T cell repertoires in COVID-19. On the study more broadly: T cells, B-cell-depleted T cells, or PBMCs provided the cDNA or gDNA that served as material.

In germline, CDR1 is MNHEY, CDR2 SVGAGI. Trimming left V 9 bases short and J 4 bases short, with 16 bases between. This CDR3 region has 14 residues. The table lists this clone with many counts. Study processing details: How many nucleated cells were present was estimated from reference gene primer amplification. The repertoire was sequenced with immunoSEQ multiplex PCR; TCRdb's copy has only in-frame clones and lacks some. The DNA was the basis for D and trimming; V, J and clone size are from that table. Of 75,000 to 95,000 clones in the sample, about 88% were seen once. The clonotype was recovered from a woman older than 75 with acute or convalescent COVID-19. The gene calls are TRBV6-5 and TRBJ1-3; D is uncertain. The specimen sequenced was peripheral blood. The CDR3 loop reads CASTFGSPGNTIYF. The CDR3 DNA follows: TGTGCCAGTACGTTCGGTAGTCCCGGAAACACCATATATTTT.